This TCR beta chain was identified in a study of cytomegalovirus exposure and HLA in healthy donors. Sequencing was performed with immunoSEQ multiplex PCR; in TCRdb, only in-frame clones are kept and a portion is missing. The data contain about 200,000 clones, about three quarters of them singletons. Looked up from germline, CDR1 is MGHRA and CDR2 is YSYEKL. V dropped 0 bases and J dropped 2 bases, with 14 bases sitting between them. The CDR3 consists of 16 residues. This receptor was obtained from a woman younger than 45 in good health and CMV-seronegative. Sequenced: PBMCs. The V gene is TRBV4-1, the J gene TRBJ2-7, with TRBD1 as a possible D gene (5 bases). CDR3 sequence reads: CASSQDSNRKTYEQYF. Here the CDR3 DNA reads TGCGCCAGCAGCCAAGATTCCAACAGGAAAACCTACGAGCAGTACTTC.